The clone carrying this T cell receptor (beta chain) showed up just a few times. Its specificity is not known. This entry comes from a study of cytomegalovirus exposure and HLA in healthy donors. Points from the study as a whole: Sequencing depth roughly uniform across donors was assumed in presence/absence analyses.

PCR used 60 Vbeta primers and 13 Jbeta primers. Using immunoSEQ multiplex PCR, the repertoire was profiled, and TCRdb retains in-frame clones only, with some absent. The repertoire consists of 43,000 or so clones, with over 55% occurring once and the leading ten covering about 9%. This CDR3 has 12 residues. Germline CDR1 and CDR2: MNHEY and SVGAGI. The V gene lost 6 bases and the J gene lost 5 bases, with 10 bases spanning the gap. V and J are TRBV6-5 and TRBJ1-1; D gene ambiguous. The origin of this receptor is a human donor in good health. Sequencing input: PBMCs. The CDR3: CASRVPGTEAFF. For the CDR3, the DNA is TGTGCCAGCAGGGTGCCCGGGACTGAAGCTTTCTTT.